This paragraph reports one TCR beta chain. The source of the sample is a study of Ad26.COV2.S vaccination and SARS-CoV-2 variants. The table came from immunoSEQ multiplex PCR; TCRdb's copy has only in-frame clones and leaves some out. The top ten hold roughly 1.5% of the sample, which has hundreds of thousands of clones, roughly nine tenths seen once. Trimming at V came to 6 bases and at J to 8 bases, leaving 4 bases not matched to a gene. This CDR3 has 13 amino acids. Germline V lookup: CDR1 MRHNA, CDR2 SNTAGT. Treatment denoted: roughly 20 received Ad26.COV2.S at low or high dose, single or two shots; about 5 received placebo; per-sample allocation not given. Samples were taken on day 63 after the first vaccine or placebo injection.

Specimen: peripheral blood, collected in a trial of Ad26.COV2.S vaccine versus placebo. This clonotype was obtained from a person between 18 and 60 years old who received the Ad26.COV2.S COVID-19 vaccine or a placebo. This chain links TRBV6-4 with TRBJ1-3, with 10 bases identical to TRBD1. The DNA of the CDR3 is TGTGCCAGCAGCCGGGACAGGGGAGACACCATATATTTT. Protein product: CASSRDRGDTIYF.